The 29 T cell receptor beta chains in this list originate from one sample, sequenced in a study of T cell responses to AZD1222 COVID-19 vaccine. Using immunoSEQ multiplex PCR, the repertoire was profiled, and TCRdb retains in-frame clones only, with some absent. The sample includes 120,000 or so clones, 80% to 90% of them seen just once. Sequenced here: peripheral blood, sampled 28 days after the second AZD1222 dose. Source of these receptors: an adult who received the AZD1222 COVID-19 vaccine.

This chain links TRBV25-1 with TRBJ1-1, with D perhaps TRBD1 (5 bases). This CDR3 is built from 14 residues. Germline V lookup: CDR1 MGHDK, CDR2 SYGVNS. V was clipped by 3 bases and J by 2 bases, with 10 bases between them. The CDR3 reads CASSEPGTNTEAFF. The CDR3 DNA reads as TGTGCCAGCAGTGAGCCCGGGACCAACACTGAAGCTTTCTTT.

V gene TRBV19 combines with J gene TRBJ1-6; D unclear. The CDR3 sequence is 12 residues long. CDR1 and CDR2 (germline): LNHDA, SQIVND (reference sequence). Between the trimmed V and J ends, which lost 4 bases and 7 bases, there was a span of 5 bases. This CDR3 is CASSKWNSPLHF. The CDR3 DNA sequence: TGTGCCAGTAGTAAGTGGAATTCACCCCTCCACTTT.

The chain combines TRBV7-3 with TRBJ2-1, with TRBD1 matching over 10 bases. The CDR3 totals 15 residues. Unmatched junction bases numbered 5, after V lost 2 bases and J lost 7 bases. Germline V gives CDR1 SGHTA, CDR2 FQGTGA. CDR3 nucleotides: TGTGCCAGCAGCTTACAGACAGGGGGCCCAAATGAGCAGTTCTTC. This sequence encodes CASSLQTGGPNEQFF.

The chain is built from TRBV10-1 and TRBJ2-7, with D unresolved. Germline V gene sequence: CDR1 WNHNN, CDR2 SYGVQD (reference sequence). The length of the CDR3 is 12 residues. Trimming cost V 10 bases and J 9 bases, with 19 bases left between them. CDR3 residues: CATKAPNGRQYF. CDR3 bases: TGCGCCACCAAAGCACCCAACGGAAGGCAGTACTTC.

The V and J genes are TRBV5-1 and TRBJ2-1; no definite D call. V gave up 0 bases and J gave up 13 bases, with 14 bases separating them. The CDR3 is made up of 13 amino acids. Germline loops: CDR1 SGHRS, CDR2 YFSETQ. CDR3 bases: TGCGCCAGCAGCTTGGCCGGGTTCAGCCCCCAGTTCTTC. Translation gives CASSLAGFSPQFF.

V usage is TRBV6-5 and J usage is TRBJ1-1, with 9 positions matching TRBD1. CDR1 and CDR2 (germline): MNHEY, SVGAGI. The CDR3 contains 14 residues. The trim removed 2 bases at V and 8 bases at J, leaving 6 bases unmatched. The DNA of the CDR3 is TGTGCCAGCAGTTACGGGGGACAGGGACCCGAAGCTTTCTTT. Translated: CASSYGGQGPEAFF.

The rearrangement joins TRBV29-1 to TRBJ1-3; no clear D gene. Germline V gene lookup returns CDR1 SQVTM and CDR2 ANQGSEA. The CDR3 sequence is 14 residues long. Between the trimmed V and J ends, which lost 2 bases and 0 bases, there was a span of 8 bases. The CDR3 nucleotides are TGCAGCGTTGAAACGGGATACTCTGGAAACACCATATATTTT. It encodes CSVETGYSGNTIYF.

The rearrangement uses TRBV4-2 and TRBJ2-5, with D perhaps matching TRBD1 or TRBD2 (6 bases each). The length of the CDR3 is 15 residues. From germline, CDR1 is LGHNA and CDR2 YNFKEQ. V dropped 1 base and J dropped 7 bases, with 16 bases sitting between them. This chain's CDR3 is CASSQGGGRRGTQYF. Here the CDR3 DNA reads TGTGCCAGCAGCCAAGGTGGGGGGCGTCGCGGGACCCAGTACTTC.

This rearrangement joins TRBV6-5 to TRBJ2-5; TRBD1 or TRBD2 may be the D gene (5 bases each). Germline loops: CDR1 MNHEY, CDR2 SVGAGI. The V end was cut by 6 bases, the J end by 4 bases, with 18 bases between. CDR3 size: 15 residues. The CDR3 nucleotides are TGTGCCAGCAGCCCGCTGTATGGGGCGGGAGAGACCCAGTACTTC. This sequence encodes CASSPLYGAGETQYF.

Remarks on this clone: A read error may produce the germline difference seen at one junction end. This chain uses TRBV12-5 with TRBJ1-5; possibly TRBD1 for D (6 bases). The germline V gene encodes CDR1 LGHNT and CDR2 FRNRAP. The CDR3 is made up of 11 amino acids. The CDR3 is CASGAPSRGGF. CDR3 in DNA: TGTGCTAGTGGTGCGCCTTCCAGGGGCGGATTT.

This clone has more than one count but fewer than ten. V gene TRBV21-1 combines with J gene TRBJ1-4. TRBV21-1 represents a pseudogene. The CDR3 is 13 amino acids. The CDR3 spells CASSKERNEKLFF. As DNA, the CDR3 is TGTGCCAGCAGCAAAGAACGCAATGAAAAACTGTTTTTT.

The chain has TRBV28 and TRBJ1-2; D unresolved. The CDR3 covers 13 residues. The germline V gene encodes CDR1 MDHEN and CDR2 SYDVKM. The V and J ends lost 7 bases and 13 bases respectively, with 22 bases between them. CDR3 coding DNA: TGTGCCAGCACCACCAGCGGCCGCGGGTTTTGCACCTTC. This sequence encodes CASTTSGRGFCTF.

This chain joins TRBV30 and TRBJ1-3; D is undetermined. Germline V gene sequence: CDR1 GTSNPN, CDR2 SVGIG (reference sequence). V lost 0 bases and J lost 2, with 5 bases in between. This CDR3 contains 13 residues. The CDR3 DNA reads TGTGCCTGGAGTGTAACTGCTGGAAACACCATATATTTT. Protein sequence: CAWSVTAGNTIYF. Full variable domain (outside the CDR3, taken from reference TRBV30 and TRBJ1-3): SQTIHQWPATLVQPVGSPLSLECTVEGTSNPNLYWYRQAAGRGLQLLFYSVGIGQISSEVPQNLSASRPQDRQFILSSKKLLLSDSGFYLCAWSVTAGNTIYFGEGSWLTVV.

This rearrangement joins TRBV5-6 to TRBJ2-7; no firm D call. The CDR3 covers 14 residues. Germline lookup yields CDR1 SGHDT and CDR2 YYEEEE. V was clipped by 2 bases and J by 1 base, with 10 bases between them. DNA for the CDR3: TGTGCCAGCAGCTTCGGGCTAGTATCCTACGAGCAGTACTTC. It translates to CASSFGLVSYEQYF.

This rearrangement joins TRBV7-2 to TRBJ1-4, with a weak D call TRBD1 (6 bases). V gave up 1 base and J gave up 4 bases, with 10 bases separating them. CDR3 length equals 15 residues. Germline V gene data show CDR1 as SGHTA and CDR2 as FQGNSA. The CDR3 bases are TGTGCCAGCAGCTTAGAGGACAGCGGTAATGAAAAACTGTTTTTT. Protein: CASSLEDSGNEKLFF.

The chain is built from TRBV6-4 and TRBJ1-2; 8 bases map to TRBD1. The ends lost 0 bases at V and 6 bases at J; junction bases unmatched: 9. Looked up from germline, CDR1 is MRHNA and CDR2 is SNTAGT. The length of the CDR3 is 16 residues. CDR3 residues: CASSDSDGQGGNGYTF. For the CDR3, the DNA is TGTGCCAGCAGTGACTCAGACGGACAGGGTGGGAATGGCTACACCTTC.

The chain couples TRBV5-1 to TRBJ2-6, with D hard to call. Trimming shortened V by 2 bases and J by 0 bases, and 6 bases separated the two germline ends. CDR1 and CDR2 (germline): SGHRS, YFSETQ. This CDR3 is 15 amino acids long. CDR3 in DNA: TGCGCCAGCAGCTTACTGGCCTCTGGGGCCAACGTCCTGACTTTC. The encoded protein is CASSLLASGANVLTF.

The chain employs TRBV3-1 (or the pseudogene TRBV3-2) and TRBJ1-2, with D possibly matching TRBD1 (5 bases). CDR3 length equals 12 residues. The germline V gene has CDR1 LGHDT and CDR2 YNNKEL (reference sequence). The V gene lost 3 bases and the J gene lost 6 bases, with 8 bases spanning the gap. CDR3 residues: CASSQGENGYTF. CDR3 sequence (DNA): TGTGCCAGCAGCCAGGGGGAGAATGGCTACACCTTC.

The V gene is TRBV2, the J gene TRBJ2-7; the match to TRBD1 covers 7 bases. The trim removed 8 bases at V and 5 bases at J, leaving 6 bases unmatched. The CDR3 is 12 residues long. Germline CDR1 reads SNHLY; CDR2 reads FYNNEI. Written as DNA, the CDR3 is TGTGCCAGCCAAGACAGGGCGGACGAGCAGTACTTC. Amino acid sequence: CASQDRADEQYF.

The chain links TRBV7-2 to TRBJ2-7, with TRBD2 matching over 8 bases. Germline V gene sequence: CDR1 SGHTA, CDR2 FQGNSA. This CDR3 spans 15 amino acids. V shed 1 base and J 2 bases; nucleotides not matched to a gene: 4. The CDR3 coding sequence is TGTGCCAGCAGCTTAGATCGGGGGGGCCCCTACGAGCAGTACTTC. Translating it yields CASSLDRGGPYEQYF.

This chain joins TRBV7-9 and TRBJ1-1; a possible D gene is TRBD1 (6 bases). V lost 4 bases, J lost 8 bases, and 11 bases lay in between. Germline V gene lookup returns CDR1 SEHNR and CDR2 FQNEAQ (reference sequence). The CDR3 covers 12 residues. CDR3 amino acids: CASSSRTEEAFF. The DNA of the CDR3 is TGTGCCAGCAGCTCCCGGACAGAGGAAGCTTTCTTT.

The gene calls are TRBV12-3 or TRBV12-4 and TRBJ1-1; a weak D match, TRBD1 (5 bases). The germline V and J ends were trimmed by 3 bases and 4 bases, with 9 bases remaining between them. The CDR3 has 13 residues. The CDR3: CASSLKGTTEAFF. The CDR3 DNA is TGTGCCAGCAGTTTGAAGGGGACCACTGAAGCTTTCTTT.

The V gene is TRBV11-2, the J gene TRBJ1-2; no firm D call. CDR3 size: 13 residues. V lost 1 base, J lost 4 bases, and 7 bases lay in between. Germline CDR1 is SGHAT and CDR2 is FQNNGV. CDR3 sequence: CASSLVAVYGYTF. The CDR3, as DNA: TGTGCCAGCAGCTTAGTGGCGGTCTATGGCTACACCTTC.

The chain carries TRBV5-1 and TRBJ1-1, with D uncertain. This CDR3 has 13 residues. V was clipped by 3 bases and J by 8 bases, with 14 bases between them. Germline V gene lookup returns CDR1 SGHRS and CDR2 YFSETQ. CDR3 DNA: TGCGCCAGCAGCTCTAATGAGAGGGCAGAAGCTTTCTTT. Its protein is CASSSNERAEAFF.

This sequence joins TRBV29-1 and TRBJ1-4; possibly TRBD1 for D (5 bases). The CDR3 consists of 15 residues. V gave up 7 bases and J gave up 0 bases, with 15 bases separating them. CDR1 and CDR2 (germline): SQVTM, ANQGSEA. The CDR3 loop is CSALDTETTNEKLFF. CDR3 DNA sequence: TGCAGCGCCTTGGACACAGAAACAACTAATGAAAAACTGTTTTTT.

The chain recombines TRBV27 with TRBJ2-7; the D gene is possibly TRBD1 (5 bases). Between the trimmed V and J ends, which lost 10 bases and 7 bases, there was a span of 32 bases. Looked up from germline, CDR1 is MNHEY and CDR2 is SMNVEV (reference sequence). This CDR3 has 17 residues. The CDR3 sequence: CANAHMKGDVHLREQYF. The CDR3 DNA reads TGTGCCAACGCACATATGAAAGGGGATGTTCACCTACGGGAGCAGTACTTC.

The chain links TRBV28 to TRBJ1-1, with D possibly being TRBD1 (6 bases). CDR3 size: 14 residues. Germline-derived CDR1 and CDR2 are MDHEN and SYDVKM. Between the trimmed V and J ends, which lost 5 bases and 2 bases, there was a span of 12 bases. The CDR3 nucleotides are TGTGCCAGCAGTGATTGGACAGAAAACACTGAAGCTTTCTTT. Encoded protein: CASSDWTENTEAFF.

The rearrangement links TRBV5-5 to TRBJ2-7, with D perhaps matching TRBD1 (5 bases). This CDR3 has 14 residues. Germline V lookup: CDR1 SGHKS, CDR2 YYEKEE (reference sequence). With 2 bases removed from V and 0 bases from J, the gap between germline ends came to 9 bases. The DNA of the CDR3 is TGTGCCAGCAGCTTAGGGGCCGACTCCTACGAGCAGTACTTC. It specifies CASSLGADSYEQYF.

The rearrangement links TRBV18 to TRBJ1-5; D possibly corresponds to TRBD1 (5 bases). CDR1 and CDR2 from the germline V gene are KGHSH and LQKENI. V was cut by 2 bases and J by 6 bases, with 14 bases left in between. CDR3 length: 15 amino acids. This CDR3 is CASSPIQAPGQPQHF. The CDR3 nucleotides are TGTGCCAGCTCACCAATACAGGCACCCGGTCAGCCCCAGCATTTT.